The 26 T cell receptor beta chains below all came from one sample that was sequenced in a study of cytomegalovirus exposure and HLA in healthy donors. The PCR was carried out with 60 Vbeta primers and 13 Jbeta primers. TCRdb keeps only in-frame clones here, not all; method: immunoSEQ multiplex PCR. The table records some 120,000 clones, roughly four fifths of them present only once. Sequencing was done on a sample of PBMCs. These receptors all stem from an older woman in good health and CMV-seropositive.

The J gene is TRBJ2-1, the V gene TRBV19; D is uncertain. The CDR3 spans 14 residues. Germline V gives CDR1 LNHDA, CDR2 SQIVND (reference sequence). V lost 3 bases to trimming and J lost 7 bases, with 13 bases between them. The CDR3 is CASSIATWLNEQFF. Written as DNA, the CDR3 is TGTGCCAGTAGTATCGCGACTTGGCTTAATGAGCAGTTCTTC.

The chain combines TRBV5-1 with TRBJ2-7; TRBD2 is a possible D gene (6 bases). Per the germline V gene, CDR1 is SGHRS and CDR2 is YFSETQ. Trimming took off 5 bases at V and 0 bases at J, with 15 bases between the two ends. The CDR3 consists of 15 residues. Here the CDR3 reads CASSLEGRPSYEQYF. Written as DNA, the CDR3 is TGCGCCAGCAGTCTGGAGGGGCGTCCCTCCTACGAGCAGTACTTC.

The V gene is TRBV21-1, the J gene TRBJ1-1; the D call of TRBD1 is as the table states it, not checked on the DNA. TRBV21-1 is a pseudogene. The CDR3 is 18 amino acids. The CDR3 spells CASSTLPRTGGGLTEAFF. For the CDR3, the DNA is TGTGCCAGCAGCACCCTTCCAAGGACAGGGGGCGGCTTAACTGAAGCTTTCTTT.

The chain couples TRBV7-8 to TRBJ2-3; TRBD1 might be the D (6 bases). CDR1 SGHVS and CDR2 FQNEAQ come from the germline V gene. Trimming took off 5 bases at V and 2 bases at J, with 14 bases between the two ends. The CDR3 extends over 15 amino acids. The CDR3 loop reads CASSTTWTATDTQYF. Here the CDR3 DNA reads TGTGCCAGCAGCACGACTTGGACAGCCACAGATACGCAGTATTTT.

The chain recombines TRBV6-6 with TRBJ1-2, with a tentative D call TRBD1 (5 bases). This CDR3 comprises 14 residues. The ends were cut back, 0 bases at V and 4 bases at J, with 9 bases in the middle. Looked up from germline, CDR1 is MNHNY and CDR2 is SVGAGI (reference sequence). The CDR3 spells CASSYSQGPYGYTF. In DNA form, the CDR3 reads TGTGCCAGCAGTTACTCGCAGGGTCCCTATGGCTACACCTTC.

This clone was seen at least ten times. The V and J genes are TRBV7-2 and TRBJ1-1; 7 bases agree with TRBD1. V lost 3 bases, J lost 8 bases, and 9 bases stayed unmatched. The CDR3 consists of 14 residues. In germline, CDR1 is SGHTA, CDR2 FQGNSA. The CDR3 here is CASSLDGPTGEAFF. As DNA, the CDR3 is TGTGCCAGCAGCTTGGATGGTCCGACAGGGGAAGCTTTCTTT.

This clone came up a few times. CDR3 loop: CASSVGLAGDLDGELFF. The DNA of the CDR3 is TGCGCCAGCAGCGTGGGACTAGCGGGAGATCTGGACGGGGAGCTGTTTTTT. The rearrangement links TRBV5-1 to TRBJ2-2; the match to TRBD2 covers 14 bases. Trimming at V came to 4 bases and at J to 7 bases, leaving 9 bases not matched to a gene. The germline V gene encodes CDR1 SGHRS and CDR2 YFSETQ. CDR3 length: 17 residues.

The rearrangement links TRBV2 to TRBJ2-2, with 7 bases identical to TRBD1. This CDR3 is 15 amino acids long. The V gene end was trimmed by 6 bases and the J gene end by 1 base; junction bases not matched to a gene: 5. Germline CDR1 is SNHLY and CDR2 is FYNNEI. The CDR3 sequence is CASRRQGWNTGELFF. The CDR3 region has the DNA TGTGCCAGCAGGAGACAGGGTTGGAACACCGGGGAGCTGTTTTTT.

This chain connects TRBV30 to TRBJ1-6, with 9 bases identical to TRBD1. This CDR3 is built from 14 residues. The V gene end was trimmed by 5 bases and the J gene end by 10 bases; junction bases not matched to a gene: 9. From germline, CDR1 is GTSNPN and CDR2 SVGIG (reference sequence). In DNA form, the CDR3 reads TGTGCCTGGGGACCGACAGGGGGTAGGTCACCCCTCCACTTT. This codes for CAWGPTGGRSPLHF.

The chain is built from TRBV2 and TRBJ2-5; TRBD2 matches 11 bases. Trimming took 6 bases from V and 3 from J; bases not matched to a gene: 12. CDR1 is SNHLY, CDR2 FYNNEI, per germline. CDR3 size: 17 residues. CDR3 DNA: TGTGCCAGCAGGGTAGCGGGGGGGTGGATTGGGAAAGAGACCCAGTACTTC. Translation gives CASRVAGGWIGKETQYF.

Details on this clone: The same CDR3 can be traced to other DNA sequences in this sample. The V call is TRBV7-2, the J call TRBJ2-5; 16 bases are shared with TRBD2. With 5 bases clipped from V and 4 bases from J, the junction kept 4 bases outside the gene matches. This CDR3 comprises 16 residues. Germline assignment: CDR1 SGHTA and CDR2 FQGNSA. CDR3 residues: CASSRGLAGGRETQYF. For the CDR3, the DNA is TGTGCCAGCAGCCGGGGACTAGCGGGGGGGAGAGAGACCCAGTACTTC. The full variable domain, with the rest looked up from reference TRBV7-2 and TRBJ2-5, is GAGVSQSPSNKVTEKGKDVELRCDPISGHTALYWYRQSLGQGLEFLIYFQGNSAPDKSGLPSDRFSAERTGGSVSTLTIQRTQQEDSAVYLCASSRGLAGGRETQYFGPGTRLLVL.

This chain's CDR3 is CASSDRRSSYEQYF. CDR3 coding DNA: TGTGCCAGCAGTGATCGCCGGAGCTCCTACGAGCAGTACTTC. The chain carries TRBV6-1 and TRBJ2-7; D uncertain. Trimming stripped 3 bases from V and 0 bases from J, with 9 bases between. The germline CDR1 and CDR2 sequences are MNHNS and SASEGT. The CDR3 totals 14 residues.

The genes are TRBV4-2 and TRBJ1-4; 11 bases agree with TRBD1. J was trimmed by 6 bases and V by 5 bases; bases with no gene match: 5. Germline CDR1 reads LGHNA; CDR2 reads YNFKEQ. CDR3 size: 15 residues. The CDR3 region has the DNA TGTGCCAGCAGCTCGGGACAGGGGGTGGATGAAAAACTGTTTTTT. Encoded protein: CASSSGQGVDEKLFF.

The chain links TRBV6-5 to TRBJ1-1; no reliable D call. V gave up 0 bases and J gave up 3 bases, with 8 bases separating them. This CDR3 comprises 14 residues. CDR1 is MNHEY and CDR2 is SVGAGI in the germline V gene. The CDR3 sequence: CASSYSLGDTEAFF. The CDR3 DNA reads TGTGCCAGCAGTTACTCGTTGGGCGACACTGAAGCTTTCTTT.

V gene TRBV5-1 combines with J gene TRBJ1-2, with TRBD1 matching over 9 bases. The ends lost 0 bases at V and 7 bases at J; junction bases unmatched: 10. The CDR3 runs to 16 residues. Germline V lookup: CDR1 SGHRS, CDR2 YFSETQ. CDR3 bases: TGCGCCAGCAGCTTGGTCCGGACAGGGGATAGCAGTGGCTACACCTTC. Translated, it gives CASSLVRTGDSSGYTF.

This chain connects TRBV4-2 to TRBJ1-3; TRBD1 is a possible D gene (6 bases). V was trimmed by 5 bases and J by 1 base, leaving 6 bases between them. CDR1 is LGHNA, CDR2 YNFKEQ, per germline. There are 13 residues in the CDR3. CDR3: CASSDRSGNTIYF. CDR3 sequence (DNA): TGTGCCAGCAGCGACAGGTCTGGAAACACCATATATTTT.

The V gene is TRBV28, the J gene TRBJ2-1, with D maybe TRBD2 (5 bases). V shed 7 bases and J shed 10 bases, with 20 bases lying between them. The germline gives CDR1 MDHEN, CDR2 SYDVKM. CDR3 length: 14 amino acids. CDR3 DNA: TGTGCCAGCACCCAAGGTGGGAGCCCGAAAGAGCAGTTCTTC. Translated, it gives CASTQGGSPKEQFF.

J is TRBJ2-1 and V is TRBV5-8; a weak D match, TRBD1 (6 bases). The V and J ends lost 4 bases and 0 bases respectively, with 8 bases between them. This CDR3 contains 14 residues. The germline V gene encodes CDR1 SGHTS and CDR2 YDEGEE. CDR3 sequence reads: CASSGRGSYNEQFF. Here the CDR3 DNA reads TGTGCCAGCAGCGGCAGGGGCTCCTACAATGAGCAGTTCTTC.

The genes are TRBV6-6 and TRBJ1-4; D perhaps matches TRBD1 (6 bases). The CDR3 is made up of 14 amino acids. V was clipped by 5 bases and J by 5 bases, with 12 bases between them. Per the germline V gene, CDR1 is MNHNY and CDR2 is SVGAGI (reference sequence). The CDR3 nucleotides read TGTGCCAGCAGTACGGCAGGGGTGAATGAAAAACTGTTTTTT. Encoded protein: CASSTAGVNEKLFF.

The chain joins TRBV2 to TRBJ2-1; 10 nucleotides line up with TRBD2. The CDR3 runs to 18 residues. Germline trimming cut 6 bases from V and 0 bases from J; bases unmatched to any gene: 11. Germline V gene sequence: CDR1 SNHLY, CDR2 FYNNEI. CDR3 DNA: TGTGCCAGCAGGACCCCCGGGACTAGCGACAGCTCCTACAATGAGCAGTTCTTC. This sequence encodes CASRTPGTSDSSYNEQFF.

The V and J genes are TRBV15 and TRBJ2-3; D is uncertain. The CDR3 has 15 amino acids. Germline CDR1 reads LNHNV; CDR2 reads YYDKDF (reference sequence). The germline V and J ends were trimmed by 3 bases and 2 bases, with 12 bases remaining between them. CDR3: CATSRTYQVTDTQYF. CDR3 nucleotides: TGTGCCACCAGCAGGACTTACCAAGTCACAGATACGCAGTATTTT.

The rearrangement uses TRBV5-8 and TRBJ2-4; D is possibly TRBD1 (6 bases). The germline CDR1 and CDR2 sequences are SGHTS and YDEGEE. V lost 2 bases, J lost 0 bases, and 9 bases lay in between. The CDR3 is 15 residues long. The CDR3 region is CASSLGGIAKNIQYF. CDR3 DNA sequence: TGTGCCAGCAGCTTAGGGGGAATAGCCAAAAACATTCAGTACTTC.

CDR3 sequence: CASSAGLAGGNEQFF. CDR3 in DNA: TGTGCCAGCAGCGCGGGACTAGCGGGCGGAAATGAGCAGTTCTTC. The chain carries TRBV7-2 and TRBJ2-1; 12 bases are a match to TRBD2. The CDR3 loop spans 15 amino acids. Germline V gene lookup returns CDR1 SGHTA and CDR2 FQGNSA. J lost 7 bases, V lost 5 bases, and 6 bases had no gene match.

This clone came up a few times. The chain carries TRBV6-5 and TRBJ2-5, with D tentatively TRBD1 (6 bases). The CDR3 covers 15 residues. Trimming removed 6 bases from V and 5 bases from J, with 19 bases in between. Germline V gives CDR1 MNHEY, CDR2 SVGAGI. This CDR3 is CASRTQQGRGETQYF. CDR3 DNA sequence: TGTGCCAGCAGGACACAACAGGGAAGGGGGGAGACCCAGTACTTC.

The chain uses TRBV2 and TRBJ2-5, with a tentative D call TRBD2 (6 bases). V shed 1 base and J shed 9 bases, with 27 bases lying between them. Looked up from germline, CDR1 is SNHLY and CDR2 is FYNNEI. The CDR3 is 18 amino acids. The CDR3 DNA sequence: TGTGCCAGCAGTGAAGAGGCCGGGCGGGGCTCCCAAGAGCGGTCCCAGTACTTC. Encoded protein: CASSEEAGRGSQERSQYF.

This clone was detected only once. The V call is TRBV5-6, the J call TRBJ1-2, with 10 bases identical to TRBD1. Germline CDR1 and CDR2: SGHDT and YYEEEE. Trimming cost V 1 base and J 10 bases; bases outside gene matches: 10. This CDR3 has 15 amino acids. CDR3 loop: CASSLFGTGVSDYTF. The CDR3 region has the DNA TGTGCCAGCAGCTTGTTCGGGACAGGGGTGAGCGACTACACCTTC. Full variable domain (missing parts from reference TRBV5-6 and TRBJ1-2): DAGVTQSPTHLIKTRGQQVTLRCSPKSGHDTVSWYQQALGQGPQFIFQYYEEEERQRGNFPDRFSGHQFPNYSSELNVNALLLGDSALYLCASSLFGTGVSDYTFGSGTRLTVV.